A selection of T cell receptor beta chains follows, all from one sample in a study of cytomegalovirus exposure and HLA in healthy donors. The data were produced by immunoSEQ multiplex PCR, yet TCRdb's version contains in-frame clones alone and is incomplete. Seen here are nearly 110,000 clones, 75% observed once, and the top ten hold roughly 2.5%. The sample was PBMCs. The origin of the receptors is a man aged 35-49 years in good health and CMV-seronegative. The CDR3 runs from the conserved cysteine through the conserved F or W. A D gene is named only where the DNA matches it firmly. Not every row has a clone size; where given, it reads once, few, many or a size class.

v_gene: TRBV29-1; j_gene: TRBJ2-7; d_gene: TRBD1; abundance: NA; CDR3aa: CSVARTGSSYEQYF; CDR3nt: TGCAGCGTTGCGAGGACAGGGAGCTCCTACGAGCAGTACTTC
v_gene: TRBV11-2; j_gene: TRBJ2-1; d_gene: TRBD2; abundance: few; CDR3aa: CASSSRTSSYNEQFF; CDR3nt: TGTGCCAGCAGCTCCAGGACTAGCTCCTACAATGAGCAGTTCTTC
v_gene: TRBV5-1; j_gene: TRBJ2-3; d_gene: NA; abundance: few; CDR3aa: CASSLGYSDPQRDTQYF; CDR3nt: TGCGCCAGCAGCTTGGGGTACAGCGACCCCCAGCGGGATACGCAGTATTTT
v_gene: TRBV28; j_gene: TRBJ2-7; d_gene: NA; abundance: NA; CDR3aa: CASSTGVHEQYF; CDR3nt: TGTGCCAGCAGCACGGGGGTCCACGAGCAGTACTTC
v_gene: TRBV12-2; j_gene: TRBJ1-1; d_gene: NA; abundance: NA; CDR3aa: CASRFIQQPGRRTEAFF; CDR3nt: TGTGCAAGTCGCTTCATTCAACAACCGGGGAGGAGGACTGAAGCTTTCTTT
v_gene: TRBV2; j_gene: TRBJ1-4; d_gene: NA; abundance: NA; CDR3aa: CASTTGYEKLFF; CDR3nt: TGTGCCAGTACCACAGGGTATGAAAAACTGTTTTTT
v_gene: TRBV2; j_gene: TRBJ2-3; d_gene: NA; abundance: NA; CDR3aa: CASSEDSYTQYF; CDR3nt: TGTGCCAGCAGTGAAGATTCATATACGCAGTATTTT
v_gene: TRBV11-2; j_gene: TRBJ2-3; d_gene: TRBD2; abundance: few; CDR3aa: CASSHGGGGTYSTDTQYF; CDR3nt: TGTGCCAGCAGCCATGGTGGGGGGGGGACTTATAGCACAGATACGCAGTATTTT
v_gene: TRBV29-1; j_gene: TRBJ1-1; d_gene: NA; abundance: NA; CDR3aa: CSVEEGGGTEAFF; CDR3nt: TGCAGCGTTGAAGAAGGGGGGGGCACTGAAGCTTTCTTT
v_gene: TRBV4-1; j_gene: TRBJ2-1; d_gene: NA; abundance: once; CDR3aa: CASSLQTALPLNEQFF; CDR3nt: TGCGCCAGCAGCCTTCAGACAGCCCTTCCTCTAAATGAGCAGTTCTTC
v_gene: TRBV2; j_gene: TRBJ2-3; d_gene: TRBD2; abundance: NA; CDR3aa: CASSEMSGGSGDTQYF; CDR3nt: TGTGCCAGCAGTGAAATGAGCGGGGGATCCGGCGATACGCAGTATTTT
v_gene: TRBV10-3; j_gene: TRBJ2-3; d_gene: TRBD1; abundance: once; CDR3aa: CAISTGGKDTQYF; CDR3nt: TGTGCCATCAGCACAGGGGGCAAAGATACGCAGTATTTT